One sample yielded the 5 T cell receptor beta chains listed below, sequenced in a study of shared clonotypes between healthy human individuals (dated by TCRdb to about 2020). The library was obtained by the immunoSEQ multiplex PCR assay. Held by TCRdb, this immuneACCESS table contains in-frame sequences only and omits some clones. Under half of the omission traces to an unresolved V gene where checked; the cause of the rest is unknown. This sample holds under 600,000 clones; roughly 95% were observed only once. In total, the top ten clones hold approximately 0.067% of the sample. The sample comprised naive CD4+ T cells sorted from blood. The meaning of the sample's cell subset or site label: CD45RA+ positively selected. Source of these receptors: a woman aged 25 to 39 in good health.

The V gene is TRBV4-1, the J gene TRBJ2-7, with 9 bases identical to TRBD2. This CDR3 has 17 amino acids. J was trimmed by 5 bases and V by 1 base; bases with no gene match: 12. The germline gives CDR1 MGHRA, CDR2 YSYEKL. This CDR3 is CASSQGLPGTSIHEQYF. CDR3 coding DNA: TGCGCCAGCAGCCAAGGACTCCCCGGGACTAGCATACACGAGCAGTACTTC.

The chain carries TRBV28 and TRBJ2-5; tentatively, D is TRBD2 (6 bases). The better agreement between TRBJ2-7 and the DNA end casts doubt on the J call. This CDR3 is 13 amino acids long. Germline lookup yields CDR1 MDHEN and CDR2 SYDVKM. CDR3 sequence (DNA): TGTGCCAGCAGTTTTGCAGGGAGGTACGAGCAGTACTTC. Amino acid sequence: CASSFAGRYEQYF.

The V call is TRBV28, the J call TRBJ1-4; a weak D match, TRBD1 (5 bases). CDR1 and CDR2 (germline): MDHEN, SYDVKM. The CDR3 has 15 residues. Trimming took 4 bases from V and 4 from J, leaving 13 bases between them. CDR3 residues: CASSSNGGINEKLFF. The CDR3 DNA is TGTGCCAGCAGTTCCAACGGGGGGATTAATGAAAAACTGTTTTTT. Using reference TRBV28 and TRBJ1-4 for the parts outside the CDR3, the full variable domain is DVKVTQSSRYLVKRTGEKVFLECVQDMDHENMFWYRQDPGLGLRLIYFSYDVKMKEKGDIPEGYSVSREKKERFSLILESASTNQTSMYLCASSSNGGINEKLFFGSGTQLSVL.

This clone was recorded once. The chain recombines TRBV30 with TRBJ1-4; D remains ambiguous. The V end lost 1 base, the J end lost 5 bases, and 14 bases lay between the germline ends. CDR3 length: 15 amino acids. Per germline, CDR1 GTSNPN and CDR2 SVGIG (reference sequence). CDR3 DNA sequence: TGTGCCTGGAGTGGGGCGGCAGTATCAAATGAAAAACTGTTTTTT. This sequence encodes CAWSGAAVSNEKLFF.

The J gene is TRBJ2-4, the V gene TRBV5-6; D gene uncertain. The germline V gene has CDR1 SGHDT and CDR2 YYEEEE. The CDR3 loop spans 15 amino acids. V dropped 1 base and J dropped 4 bases, with 12 bases sitting between them. In nucleotides, the CDR3 is TGTGCCAGCAGCTTGCTTTGGCCCCCGAAAAACATTCAGTACTTC. Translating gives CASSLLWPPKNIQYF.